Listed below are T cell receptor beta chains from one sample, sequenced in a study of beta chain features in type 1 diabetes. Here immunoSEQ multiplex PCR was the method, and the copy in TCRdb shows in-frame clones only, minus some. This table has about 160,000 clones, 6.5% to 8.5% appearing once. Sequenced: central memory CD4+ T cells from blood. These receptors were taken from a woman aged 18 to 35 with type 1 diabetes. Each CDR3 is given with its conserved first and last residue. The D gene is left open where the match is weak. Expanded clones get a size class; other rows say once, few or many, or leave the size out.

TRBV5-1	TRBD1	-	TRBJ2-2	CASSLDGQGYTGELFF	TGCGCCAGCAGCTTGGATGGACAGGGGTACACCGGGGAGCTGTTTTTT
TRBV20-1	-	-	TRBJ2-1	CSPAGNNEQFF	TGCAGCCCCGCGGGGAACAATGAGCAGTTCTTC
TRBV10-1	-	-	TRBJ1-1	CASSSQGEAFF	TGCGCCAGCAGTTCGCAGGGGGAAGCTTTCTTT
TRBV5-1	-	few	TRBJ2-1	CASSLAGTHNEQFF	TGCGCCAGCAGCTTGGCCGGGACACACAATGAGCAGTTCTTC
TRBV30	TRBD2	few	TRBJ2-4	CAWARDYQNIQYF	TGTGCCTGGGCGAGGGACTACCAAAACATTCAGTACTTC
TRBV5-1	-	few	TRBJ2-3	CASSPEGSRGDTQYF	TGCGCCAGCAGCCCGGAGGGAAGCCGTGGAGATACGCAGTATTTT
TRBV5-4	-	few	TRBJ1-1	CASRAGGRDTEAFF	TGTGCCAGCCGGGCGGGAGGAAGGGACACTGAAGCTTTCTTT
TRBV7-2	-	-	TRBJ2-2	CASSFQGDTGELFF	TGTGCCAGCAGCTTCCAGGGCGACACCGGGGAGCTGTTTTTT
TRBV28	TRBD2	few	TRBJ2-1	CASSLRTSGRGNEQFF	TGTGCCAGCAGTTTAAGAACTAGCGGGAGGGGCAATGAGCAGTTCTTC
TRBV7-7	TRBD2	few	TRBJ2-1	CASSESGSHEQFF	TGTGCTAGCAGCGAAAGCGGGAGCCATGAGCAGTTCTTC
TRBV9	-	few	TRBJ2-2	CASSPQTVPGELFF	TGTGCCAGCAGCCCCCAGACAGTTCCCGGGGAGCTGTTTTTT
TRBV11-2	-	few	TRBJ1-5	CASSRAPPGDQPQHF	TGTGCCAGCAGCCGAGCGCCCCCCGGGGATCAGCCCCAGCATTTT
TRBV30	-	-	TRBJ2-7	CAWRPWGRSWGQYF	TGTGCCTGGAGACCTTGGGGGCGCTCCTGGGGGCAGTACTTC
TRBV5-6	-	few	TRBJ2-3	CASNPLLGQGLDTQYF	TGTGCCAGCAACCCCCTGCTGGGGCAGGGGTTAGATACGCAGTATTTT
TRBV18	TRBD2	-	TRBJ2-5	CASSPRFSTSVQETQYF	TGTGCCAGCTCACCACGATTCTCGACTAGCGTACAAGAGACCCAGTACTTC
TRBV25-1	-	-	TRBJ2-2	CASSGEPNTGELFF	TGTGCCAGCAGTGGCGAACCGAACACCGGGGAGCTGTTTTTT
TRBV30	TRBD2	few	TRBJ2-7	CAWSGPSGLSYEQYF	TGTGCCTGGAGTGGACCTAGCGGGTTATCCTACGAGCAGTACTTC
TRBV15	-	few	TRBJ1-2	CATSSGQGLYGYTF	TGTGCCACCAGCAGCGGGCAGGGGCTCTATGGCTACACCTTC
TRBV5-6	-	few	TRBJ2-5	CASGTSNTQYF	TGTGCCAGCGGTACCTCTAACACCCAGTACTTC
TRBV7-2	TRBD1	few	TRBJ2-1	CASSASGTGGFDEQFF	TGTGCCAGCAGCGCCTCCGGGACAGGGGGTTTTGATGAGCAGTTCTTC
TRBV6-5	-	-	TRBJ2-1	CASSVETGSYNEQFF	TGTGCCAGCAGTGTAGAGACGGGCTCCTACAATGAGCAGTTCTTC
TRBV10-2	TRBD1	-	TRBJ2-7	CASSEWDRVHEQYF	TGCGCCAGCAGTGAATGGGACAGGGTCCACGAGCAGTACTTC
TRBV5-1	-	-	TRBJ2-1	CASSLGGPVNEQFF	TGCGCCAGCAGCTTGGGAGGGCCTGTCAATGAGCAGTTCTTC
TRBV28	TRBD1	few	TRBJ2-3	CASSPQGQGVTDTQYF	TGTGCCAGCAGCCCCCAAGGACAGGGGGTGACAGATACGCAGTATTTT
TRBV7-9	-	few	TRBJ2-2	CASSLQGIDTGELFF	TGTGCCAGCAGCTTACAGGGGATCGACACCGGGGAGCTGTTTTTT
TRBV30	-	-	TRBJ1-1	CAWSVRSEAFF	TGTGCCTGGAGTGTACGGTCGGAAGCTTTCTTT
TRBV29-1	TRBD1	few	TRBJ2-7	CSARDRGAYEQYF	TGCAGCGCCCGGGACAGAGGTGCCTACGAGCAGTACTTC
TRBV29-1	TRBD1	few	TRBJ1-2	CSDRQGSYGYTF	TGCAGCGACCGACAGGGATCCTATGGCTACACCTTC
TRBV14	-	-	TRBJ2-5	CASSPSRGEQYF	TGTGCCAGCAGCCCCTCCAGGGGGGAGCAGTACTTC
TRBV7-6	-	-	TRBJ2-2	CASSQRRGTGELFF	TGTGCCAGCAGCCAAAGACGGGGGACCGGGGAGCTGTTTTTT
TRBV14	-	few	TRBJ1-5	CASSQYTDQPQHF	TGTGCCAGCAGCCAATATACAGATCAGCCCCAGCATTTT
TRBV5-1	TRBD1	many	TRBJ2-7	CASSHGQGAYEQYF	TGCGCCAGCAGCCACGGACAGGGGGCCTACGAGCAGTACTTC
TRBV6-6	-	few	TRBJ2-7	CASTGTGTGLSEQYF	TGTGCCAGCACTGGTACCGGGACTGGTTTATCCGAGCAGTACTTC
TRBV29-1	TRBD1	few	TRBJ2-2	CSVNDRGPGELFF	TGCAGCGTTAATGACAGGGGGCCCGGGGAGCTGTTTTTT
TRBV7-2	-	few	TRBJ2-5	CASSIGLSQETQYF	TGTGCCAGCAGCATAGGACTATCTCAAGAGACCCAGTACTTC
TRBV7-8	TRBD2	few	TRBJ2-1	CASRGNGGTGRLAGGPDEQFF	TGTGCCAGCAGAGGAAACGGGGGGACAGGCCGACTAGCGGGAGGGCCCGATGAGCAGTTCTTC
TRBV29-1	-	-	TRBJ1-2	CSVSNFRDLRGGGYTF	TGCAGCGTCTCTAACTTCCGGGACCTAAGGGGGGGAGGCTACACCTTC
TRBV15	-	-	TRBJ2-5	CATTRRGWDQETQYF	TGTGCCACCACTCGGCGGGGATGGGATCAAGAGACCCAGTACTTC
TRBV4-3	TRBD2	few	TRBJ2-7	CASSQDLAGAWYEQYF	TGCGCCAGCAGCCAAGATCTTGCGGGAGCTTGGTACGAGCAGTACTTC
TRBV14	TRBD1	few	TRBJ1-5	CASRALAGGIYQPQHF	TGTGCCAGCAGAGCCCTGGCAGGGGGAATCTATCAGCCCCAGCATTTT
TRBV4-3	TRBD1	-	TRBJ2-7	CASSQALGQGYYEQYF	TGCGCCAGCAGCCAAGCGCTGGGACAGGGTTACTACGAGCAGTACTTC
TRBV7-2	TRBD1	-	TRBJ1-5	CASSQGQGADQPQHF	TGTGCCAGCAGCCAAGGACAGGGCGCAGATCAGCCCCAGCATTTT
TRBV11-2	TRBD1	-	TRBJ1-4	CASSLARAGTGVEKLFF	TGTGCCAGCAGCTTAGCCCGTGCCGGGACAGGCGTTGAAAAACTGTTTTTT